This passage covers 23 T cell receptor beta chains from one sample sequenced in a study of blood T cells in healthy people across ages. Then a second PCR, running about 6 to 12 cycles, was carried out with a sample-barcoded 5' primer and a J-beta primer mix. One entry per CDR3 protein, called by TCRdb with MiXCR from the 5' RACE reads. The sample includes approximately 850,000 distinct CDR3 sequences, approximately 44% of them seen just once. Sequenced sample: blood. Every receptor here comes from a man in his 60s in good health.

The sample holds many counts of this clonotype. The chain is built from TRBV13 and TRBJ2-7; weak D call: TRBD2 (7 bases). Germline V gene data show CDR1 as PRHDT and CDR2 as FYEKMQ (reference sequence). Trimming left V 7 bases short and J 1 base short, with 11 bases between. The length of the CDR3 is 13 residues. For the CDR3, the DNA is TGTGCCAGCAAGGGGGGGTTTTCCTACGAGCAGTACTTC. This sequence encodes CASKGGFSYEQYF.

The chain joins TRBV5-1 to TRBJ1-2; D is ambiguous. The germline V gene encodes CDR1 SGHRS and CDR2 YFSETQ. This CDR3 contains 14 residues. The V gene lost 4 bases and the J gene lost 8 bases, with 18 bases spanning the gap. In DNA, the CDR3 is TGCGCCAGCAGCCCGGGCGGGGAATCGCAAGGCTACACCTTC. Its translation is CASSPGGESQGYTF.

This clonotype has just a few counts. The chain joins TRBV9 to TRBJ2-6; TRBD1 is a possible D gene (6 bases). With 0 bases removed from V and 6 bases from J, the gap between germline ends came to 7 bases. Germline CDR1 is SGDLS and CDR2 is YYNGEE. The CDR3 totals 14 residues. In DNA form, the CDR3 reads TGTGCCAGCAGCGTAGTGGGGGCGGCCAACGTCCTGACTTTC. It codes for CASSVVGAANVLTF.

The V and J genes are TRBV7-2 and TRBJ2-5, with D unclear. Between the trimmed V and J ends, which lost 5 bases and 2 bases, there was a span of 18 bases. CDR1 is SGHTA and CDR2 is FQGNSA in the germline V gene. CDR3 length: 16 amino acids. The DNA for the CDR3 is TGTGCCAGCAGCCCACGCCGTGTAGTACTACAAGAGACCCAGTACTTC. This gives the protein CASSPRRVVLQETQYF. The full variable domain, with the rest looked up from reference TRBV7-2 and TRBJ2-5, is GAGVSQSPSNKVTEKGKDVELRCDPISGHTALYWYRQSLGQGLEFLIYFQGNSAPDKSGLPSDRFSAERTGGSVSTLTIQRTQQEDSAVYLCASSPRRVVLQETQYFGPGTRLLVL.

The chain recombines TRBV6-5 with TRBJ2-7; D possibly corresponds to TRBD1 (6 bases). The CDR3 runs 15 residues. V lost 5 bases to trimming and J lost 3 bases, with 17 bases between them. Germline loops: CDR1 MNHEY, CDR2 SVGAGI. The CDR3 sequence: CASSPTGFPHYEQYF. For the CDR3, the DNA is TGTGCCAGCAGTCCCACAGGGTTCCCCCACTACGAGCAGTACTTC.

V is TRBV13 and J is TRBJ2-7; the match to TRBD1 covers 7 bases. The DNA end lines up better with TRBJ2-5; the J call may be wrong. CDR3 length: 15 residues. Germline CDR1 is PRHDT and CDR2 is FYEKMQ (reference sequence). Here the CDR3 DNA reads TGTGCCAGCAGCACCCAGACAGGGCAGGGAGAGACCCAGTACTTC. Protein product: CASSTQTGQGETQYF.

The V call is TRBV20-1, the J call TRBJ2-5, with D uncertain. Germline CDR1 reads DFQATT; CDR2 reads SNEGSKA (reference sequence). V dropped 1 base and J dropped 1 base, with 10 bases sitting between them. The CDR3 spans 14 residues. The chain's CDR3 is CSARVSWGQETQYF. For the CDR3, the DNA is TGCAGTGCTAGAGTTTCGTGGGGCCAAGAGACCCAGTACTTC.

This rearrangement joins TRBV10-2 to TRBJ2-5; 8 bases line up with TRBD1. Trimming cost V 5 bases and J 1 base; bases outside gene matches: 9. Germline values: CDR1 WSHSY, CDR2 SAAADI. The CDR3 loop spans 16 amino acids. The DNA of the CDR3 is TGCGCCAGCAGTCTACCGACAGACAGGGGCCAAGAGACCCAGTACTTC. Its translation is CASSLPTDRGQETQYF.

This clonotype was seen a few times. The rearrangement joins TRBV5-1 to TRBJ2-5, with D perhaps assigned TRBD1 or TRBD2 (5 bases each). Germline V CDR1 and CDR2: SGHRS, YFSETQ. CDR3 size: 14 residues. The V gene lost 0 bases and the J gene lost 11 bases, with 17 bases spanning the gap. The CDR3 loop reads CASSLAPRPREQYF. The CDR3 nucleotides are TGCGCCAGCAGCTTGGCTCCCAGGCCCAGGGAGCAGTACTTC.

This clonotype was seen more than once but under ten times. The rearrangement uses TRBV6-6 and TRBJ1-2, with a tentative D call TRBD1 (6 bases). Trimming left V 7 bases short and J 3 bases short, with 21 bases between. Germline-derived CDR1 and CDR2 are MNHNY and SVGAGI (reference sequence). CDR3 size: 16 residues. This CDR3 reads CASTVWATGDYYGYTF. CDR3 sequence (DNA): TGTGCCAGCACCGTATGGGCGACAGGAGACTACTATGGCTACACCTTC.

Details on this clonotype: A read error may account for a junction end that differs from germline. This chain uses TRBV7-2 with TRBJ1-1; D may be TRBD1 (6 bases). The CDR3 consists of 14 residues. Germline V gene sequence: CDR1 SGHTA, CDR2 FQGNSA. The chain's CDR3 is CASSVAGTGTKAFF. The CDR3 nucleotides are TGTGCCAGCAGCGTAGCCGGAACAGGGACGAAAGCTTTCTTT.

V gene TRBV18 combines with J gene TRBJ2-5; D could derive from TRBD1 or TRBD2 (5 bases each). The CDR3 consists of 14 residues. Trimming stripped 3 bases from V and 7 bases from J, with 15 bases between. The germline V gene encodes CDR1 KGHSH and CDR2 LQKENI. The CDR3 loop reads CASSPERGPATQYF. The CDR3 nucleotides are TGTGCCAGCTCACCGGAGAGGGGCCCGGCGACCCAGTACTTC.

The chain combines TRBV11-2 with TRBJ1-2, with 12 bases fitting TRBD1. The V segment lost 6 bases and the J segment 7 bases; nucleotides outside the gene matches: 18. This CDR3 spans 18 amino acids. CDR1 and CDR2 from the germline V gene are SGHAT and FQNNGV. The chain's CDR3 is CASRNPGTGGVLTSGYTF. CDR3 sequence (DNA): TGTGCCAGCAGAAACCCCGGGACAGGGGGCGTTTTGACGAGTGGCTACACCTTC.

V usage is TRBV20-1 and J usage is TRBJ2-1; D gene uncertain. CDR3 length: 11 amino acids. Germline V gene data show CDR1 as DFQATT and CDR2 as SNEGSKA (reference sequence). Trimming removed 3 bases at V and 12 bases at J, with 12 bases between. CDR3 residues: CSARNPLGQFF. CDR3 nucleotides: TGCAGTGCTAGGAACCCCTTAGGGCAGTTCTTC.

In this sample, this clonotype turned up a few times. The chain has TRBV7-2 and TRBJ2-1; D is perhaps TRBD2 (6 bases). The V gene lost 5 bases and the J gene lost 4 bases, with 18 bases spanning the gap. The CDR3 spans 16 residues. In germline, CDR1 is SGHTA, CDR2 FQGNSA. CDR3 nucleotides: TGTGCCAGCAGCCGAACAGGCGGGAAGATTTACAATGAGCAGTTCTTC. Translation: CASSRTGGKIYNEQFF.

The rearrangement joins TRBV3-1 to TRBJ2-3; TRBD1 agrees at 8 bases. The length of the CDR3 is 17 residues. Per the germline V gene, CDR1 is LGHDT and CDR2 is YNNKEL (reference sequence). J was trimmed by 2 bases and V by 3 bases; bases with no gene match: 10. In DNA form, the CDR3 reads TGTGCCAGCAGCCACTTTAGAGGACAGGGATCCACAGATACGCAGTATTTT. Protein product: CASSHFRGQGSTDTQYF.

This clonotype turned up a few times. The genes are TRBV20-1 and TRBJ2-1; D remains ambiguous. Germline V gene data show CDR1 as DFQATT and CDR2 as SNEGSKA (reference sequence). This CDR3 has 14 amino acids. V was cut by 5 bases and J by 0 bases, with 11 bases left in between. The CDR3 loop reads CSAPTASSYNEQFF. The CDR3 bases are TGCAGTGCTCCGACTGCAAGCTCCTACAATGAGCAGTTCTTC.

This clonotype was detected a few times. V and J are TRBV4-1 and TRBJ2-7, with D tentatively TRBD1 (6 bases). V was pared by 3 bases and J by 0 bases, with 18 bases between. From germline, CDR1 is MGHRA and CDR2 YSYEKL. The CDR3 loop spans 17 amino acids. CDR3 protein: CASSQTYRGGSSYEQYF. CDR3 nucleotide sequence: TGCGCCAGCAGCCAGACATACAGAGGGGGAAGCTCCTACGAGCAGTACTTC.

This clonotype was seen only a few times. V and J are TRBV12-3 or TRBV12-4 and TRBJ2-3, with TRBD1 matching 11 bases. CDR3 size: 16 residues. V gave up 6 bases and J gave up 4 bases; unmatched junction bases: 9. CDR3 residues: CASSPRDRGASDTQYF. The CDR3, as DNA: TGTGCCAGCAGCCCCCGGGACAGGGGGGCTTCAGATACGCAGTATTTT.

This clonotype was observed a few times. This chain uses TRBV3-1 with TRBJ2-1; TRBD1 or TRBD2 may be the D gene (5 bases each). The CDR3 has 16 residues. Germline assignment: CDR1 LGHDT and CDR2 YNNKEL (reference sequence). Trimming cost V 0 bases and J 0 bases, with 9 bases left between them. The CDR3 DNA is TGTGCCAGCAGCCAAGAGGGGGTGGGCTCCTACAATGAGCAGTTCTTC. It specifies CASSQEGVGSYNEQFF.

This clonotype was recorded only once. The chain is built from TRBV12-3 or TRBV12-4 and TRBJ2-1; D is unresolved. The CDR3 consists of 12 residues. V was cut by 7 bases and J by 3 bases, with 7 bases left in between. CDR3 sequence: CASTQRYNEQFF. The DNA for the CDR3 is TGTGCCAGCACCCAGCGCTACAATGAGCAGTTCTTC.

The chain employs TRBV5-1 and TRBJ2-3, with D unresolved. Per the germline V gene, CDR1 is SGHRS and CDR2 is YFSETQ. V lost 4 bases and J 6 bases, leaving 21 bases between the germline ends. The CDR3 has 16 amino acids. CDR3 bases: TGCGCCAGCAGCCTGACGCCCAGCACGGGTGGTGATACGCAGTATTTT. Protein sequence: CASSLTPSTGGDTQYF.

The rearrangement links TRBV29-1 to TRBJ2-1; the D is unclear. The germline V and J ends were trimmed by 5 bases and 3 bases, with 11 bases remaining between them. The length of the CDR3 is 13 residues. Germline-derived CDR1 and CDR2 are SQVTM and ANQGSEA. CDR3 in amino acids: CSVRAGDYNEQFF. In nucleotides, the CDR3 is TGCAGCGTTCGAGCAGGAGACTACAATGAGCAGTTCTTC.